One sample yielded the 10 T cell receptor beta chains listed below, sequenced in a study of blood T cell repertoires in COVID-19. The method was immunoSEQ multiplex PCR; TCRdb's version includes in-frame clones alone and lacks a portion of them. Altogether about 200,000 clones are present, approximately 86% being singletons, with the ten largest covering 2% to 2.5%. Sequencing used PBMCs or T cells enriched from blood (not recorded which). The receptor source for this set is a woman in her thirties who had recovered from COVID-19.

This chain uses TRBV4-3 with TRBJ2-7; 7 bases are a match to TRBD2. The V segment lost 4 bases and the J segment 2 bases; nucleotides outside the gene matches: 5. The CDR3 contains 14 residues. Per germline, CDR1 LGHNA and CDR2 YSLEER. The CDR3 is CASSPRGGPYEQYF. CDR3 DNA: TGCGCCAGCAGCCCCCGGGGAGGGCCCTACGAGCAGTACTTC.

This rearrangement joins TRBV3-1 (or the pseudogene TRBV3-2) to TRBJ2-1; D possibly corresponds to TRBD1 (5 bases). The CDR3 length is 17 residues. The germline gives CDR1 LGHDT, CDR2 YNNKEL (reference sequence). The V and J ends lost 3 bases and 5 bases respectively, with 20 bases between them. Written as DNA, the CDR3 is TGTGCCAGCAGCCAGCCCGGCTATAAGGGGTACCACAATGAGCAGTTCTTC. As protein: CASSQPGYKGYHNEQFF.

This chain connects TRBV2 to TRBJ2-7; D gene uncertain. Looked up from germline, CDR1 is SNHLY and CDR2 is FYNNEI. The length of the CDR3 is 12 residues. With 4 bases removed from V and 1 base from J, the gap between germline ends came to 5 bases. CDR3 in DNA: TGTGCCAGCAGTGCACAGTCCTACGAGCAGTACTTC. Protein: CASSAQSYEQYF.

The count of this clone is one. In DNA, the CDR3 is TGTGCCAGCAGCCAATCAAACACCGGGGAGCTGTTTTTT. Translating gives CASSQSNTGELFF. The chain joins TRBV4-2 to TRBJ2-2; the D is unclear. CDR3 length equals 13 residues. Germline CDR1 is LGHNA and CDR2 is YNFKEQ. Trimming cost V 2 bases and J 2 bases, with 3 bases left between them.

The chain combines TRBV24-1 with TRBJ1-1; 8 positions agree with TRBD1. Germline loops: CDR1 KGHDR, CDR2 SFDVKD. J lost 3 bases, V lost 3 bases, and 2 bases had no gene match. This CDR3 has 14 residues. The CDR3 protein is CATSDQGQDTEAFF. As DNA, the CDR3 is TGTGCCACCAGTGATCAGGGACAGGACACTGAAGCTTTCTTT.

The V and J genes are TRBV7-2 and TRBJ2-7; D unresolved. Germline CDR1 reads SGHTA; CDR2 reads FQGNSA. The CDR3 sequence is 16 residues long. V dropped 1 base and J dropped 2 bases, with 15 bases sitting between them. Here the CDR3 DNA reads TGTGCCAGCAGCTTAGGGGTGGGCACCGCAACCTACGAGCAGTACTTC. Translated, it gives CASSLGVGTATYEQYF.

The V and J genes are TRBV27 and TRBJ1-4, with D perhaps TRBD1 (5 bases). With 6 bases removed from V and 7 bases from J, the gap between germline ends came to 18 bases. Looked up from germline, CDR1 is MNHEY and CDR2 is SMNVEV (reference sequence). CDR3 size: 15 residues. The CDR3 bases are TGTGCCAGCAGGACCTTCCAGGGTGTCGGTGAAAAACTGTTTTTT. Protein sequence: CASRTFQGVGEKLFF.

This rearrangement joins TRBV11-1 to TRBJ2-7; the match to TRBD2 covers 12 bases. Per the germline V gene, CDR1 is SGHAT and CDR2 is FQDESV (reference sequence). V was pared by 5 bases and J by 4 bases, with 6 bases of the junction left unmatched. The CDR3 consists of 15 residues. CDR3 amino acids: CASSPGLAGQYEQYF. The CDR3 DNA is TGTGCCAGCAGCCCAGGACTAGCGGGACAATACGAGCAGTACTTC.

The chain couples TRBV27 to TRBJ1-4, with D possibly being TRBD1 (6 bases). The CDR3 loop spans 15 amino acids. V shed 5 bases and J shed 7 bases, with 17 bases lying between them. The germline gives CDR1 MNHEY, CDR2 SMNVEV (reference sequence). The CDR3 DNA follows: TGTGCCAGCAGTGCCTCCGGAACAGGGTTTGAAAAACTGTTTTTT. This translates into CASSASGTGFEKLFF.

This chain joins TRBV11-2 and TRBJ2-3; D ambiguous. The CDR3 consists of 16 residues. V was shortened by 5 bases and J by 0 bases, with 15 bases between the two germline ends. The V gene's germline CDR1 is SGHAT and CDR2 FQNNGV. The CDR3 here is CASSPRDSASTDTQYF. The CDR3 bases are TGTGCCAGCAGCCCGCGTGACTCTGCTAGCACAGATACGCAGTATTTT.